The clone carrying this TCR beta chain was counted at least ten times. The CDR3 spans 14 residues. V was pared by 6 bases and J by 2 bases, with 10 bases between. The data originate from a study of identical twins. Each CDR3 protein gets one entry after TCRdb re-called the 5' RACE reads with MiXCR. The sample has roughly 350,000 distinct CDR3 sequences, roughly 9% seen once. Material for sequencing was naive T cells sorted from blood. This clonotype was sampled from a woman in her 50s in good health. This chain links TRBV12-3 or TRBV12-4 with TRBJ2-2; the D gene is possibly TRBD2 (6 bases). CDR3 in DNA: TGTGCCAGCAGCCCGGGACTCAACACCGGGGAGCTGTTTTTT. Its protein is CASSPGLNTGELFF.